The 23 T cell receptor beta chains below were found in one sample sequenced in a study of T cell responses to AZD1222 COVID-19 vaccine. Produced via immunoSEQ multiplex PCR; TCRdb's table is partial and in-frame only. This table has more than 100,000 clones, 92% appearing once. The material sequenced was peripheral blood, taken 28 days after the second AZD1222 dose. These receptor sequences come from an adult who received the AZD1222 COVID-19 vaccine.

This rearrangement joins TRBV6-5 to TRBJ2-1; 8 positions agree with TRBD2. Losses at the gene ends were 9 bases for V and 10 bases for J; bases not matched to a gene: 5. The length of the CDR3 is 11 residues. Germline lookup yields CDR1 MNHEY and CDR2 SVGAGI. CDR3 sequence reads: CASALAGEQFF. The CDR3 coding sequence is TGTGCCAGTGCGTTAGCGGGGGAGCAGTTCTTC.

J is TRBJ1-2 and V is TRBV24-1; D not certain. This CDR3 is 12 amino acids long. Looked up from germline, CDR1 is KGHDR and CDR2 is SFDVKD. Trimming took off 0 bases at V and 7 bases at J, with 5 bases between the two ends. Written as DNA, the CDR3 is TGTGCCACCAGTGATTTGATAGGTGGCTACACCTTC. Protein product: CATSDLIGGYTF.

The gene calls are TRBV24-1 and TRBJ2-3, with D unclear. V dropped 8 bases and J dropped 3 bases, with 14 bases sitting between them. Per the germline V gene, CDR1 is KGHDR and CDR2 is SFDVKD. The CDR3 runs to 14 residues. The CDR3 sequence: CATMTGRRTDTQYF. CDR3 in DNA: TGTGCCACCATGACTGGTCGTCGAACAGATACGCAGTATTTT.

The chain links TRBV29-1 to TRBJ1-1; D is ambiguous. CDR1 is SQVTM and CDR2 is ANQGSEA in the germline V gene. The CDR3 totals 13 residues. The germline V and J ends were trimmed by 6 bases and 0 bases, with 11 bases remaining between them. The CDR3 sequence is CSVQRSLNTEAFF. In DNA form, the CDR3 reads TGCAGCGTACAAAGGTCACTGAACACTGAAGCTTTCTTT.

This rearrangement joins TRBV7-8 to TRBJ2-2, with 8 bases that match TRBD1. Germline V gene data show CDR1 as SGHVS and CDR2 as FQNEAQ. This CDR3 has 13 amino acids. Trimming took 5 bases from V and 7 from J; bases not matched to a gene: 3. CDR3 bases: TGTGCCAGCAGCCCGACAGGGGTCGGGGAGCTGTTTTTT. Its protein is CASSPTGVGELFF.

The rearrangement uses TRBV6-5 and TRBJ1-5; 7 nucleotides match TRBD1. The CDR3 totals 14 residues. CDR1 and CDR2 (germline): MNHEY, SVGAGI. The V gene end was trimmed by 6 bases and the J gene end by 7 bases; junction bases not matched to a gene: 9. The CDR3 here is CASSTGAGGQPQHF. CDR3 nucleotide sequence: TGTGCCAGCAGCACAGGGGCCGGTGGGCAGCCCCAGCATTTT.

This clone occurred a few times. The rearrangement links TRBV5-5 to TRBJ1-2; perhaps TRBD1 as D (6 bases). CDR1 SGHKS and CDR2 YYEKEE come from the germline V gene (reference sequence). This CDR3 is built from 14 residues. Trimming took 2 bases from V and 4 from J, leaving 12 bases between them. The DNA for the CDR3 is TGTGCCAGCAGCTTCAGGGGCGAGGGCTATGGCTACACCTTC. This encodes CASSFRGEGYGYTF.

This chain joins TRBV24-1 and TRBJ1-2, with D maybe TRBD1 (5 bases). The V end was cut by 3 bases, the J end by 3 bases, with 13 bases between. This CDR3 has 15 residues. Germline CDR1 KGHDR, CDR2 SFDVKD. For the CDR3, the DNA is TGTGCCACCAGTGATGGTCTGGGACGGCACTATGGCTACACCTTC. Its protein product is CATSDGLGRHYGYTF.

The rearrangement uses TRBV6-5 and TRBJ2-3, with D possibly matching TRBD2 (5 bases). The V gene's germline CDR1 is MNHEY and CDR2 SVGAGI. With 6 bases removed from V and 0 bases from J, the gap between germline ends came to 10 bases. This CDR3 contains 14 residues. The CDR3 sequence is CASRGLFSTDTQYF. The CDR3 DNA sequence: TGTGCCAGCAGAGGACTTTTCAGCACAGATACGCAGTATTTT.

V usage is TRBV2 and J usage is TRBJ2-3; D uncertain. Between the trimmed V and J ends, which lost 3 bases and 3 bases, there was a span of 4 bases. This CDR3 contains 12 residues. The germline gives CDR1 SNHLY, CDR2 FYNNEI. CDR3 in DNA: TGTGCCAGCAGTGATATTACAGATACGCAGTATTTT. This translates into CASSDITDTQYF.

This chain joins TRBV20-1 and TRBJ2-7; D is undetermined. CDR1 is DFQATT, CDR2 SNEGSKA, per germline (reference sequence). This CDR3 has 12 residues. Trimming stripped 3 bases from V and 2 bases from J, with 8 bases between. The CDR3 spells CSASSPTYEQYF. CDR3 bases: TGCAGTGCTAGTTCTCCGACCTACGAGCAGTACTTC.

The J gene is TRBJ1-5, the V gene TRBV28; the D gene is possibly TRBD1 (6 bases). In germline, CDR1 is MDHEN, CDR2 SYDVKM. This CDR3 region has 14 residues. V lost 11 bases and J 2 bases, leaving 16 bases between the germline ends. The DNA for the CDR3 is TGTGCCTGTCACAGGGAGGGTGGCAATCAGCCCCAGCATTTT. Its translation is CACHREGGNQPQHF. Supplemented by reference TRBV28 and TRBJ1-5, the full variable domain reads DVKVTQSSRYLVKRTGEKVFLECVQDMDHENMFWYRQDPGLGLRLIYFSYDVKMKEKGDIPEGYSVSREKKERFSLILESASTNQTSMYLCACHREGGNQPQHFGDGTRLSIL.

The table lists this clone with a few counts. The rearrangement joins TRBV2 to TRBJ2-7, with D possibly being TRBD2 (6 bases). Looked up from germline, CDR1 is SNHLY and CDR2 is FYNNEI. The CDR3 length is 11 residues. V lost 6 bases and J 9 bases, leaving 12 bases between the germline ends. CDR3 nucleotides: TGTGCCAGCAGATATAGGGAGGCGCAGTACTTC. Amino acids: CASRYREAQYF.

This chain connects TRBV5-1 to TRBJ1-2; D gene uncertain. V was pared by 1 base and J by 2 bases, with 9 bases between. The CDR3 length is 14 residues. Germline V gene sequence: CDR1 SGHRS, CDR2 YFSETQ. CDR3 residues: CASSLNGENYGYTF. The CDR3 nucleotides are TGCGCCAGCAGCTTGAATGGGGAAAACTATGGCTACACCTTC.

The V gene is TRBV6-1, the J gene TRBJ1-6; D unclear. Germline CDR1 and CDR2: MNHNS and SASEGT. V was clipped by 1 base and J by 17 bases, with 6 bases between them. The length of the CDR3 is 10 residues. In DNA form, the CDR3 reads TGTGCCAGCAGTGAAGTACGATTCCACTTT. Protein sequence: CASSEVRFHF.

This clone was observed a single time. The chain uses TRBV6-5 and TRBJ1-2; D gene unclear. CDR3 length: 12 residues. The germline CDR1 and CDR2 sequences are MNHEY and SVGAGI. With 5 bases removed from V and 7 bases from J, the gap between germline ends came to 11 bases. The CDR3 DNA reads as TGTGCCAGCAGTATCCCCGGCCTTGGCTACACCTTC. Protein: CASSIPGLGYTF.

This chain connects TRBV10-3 to TRBJ2-7; no clear D gene. This CDR3 comprises 14 residues. Germline V gene data show CDR1 as ENHRY and CDR2 as SYGVKD. Trimming removed 2 bases at V and 1 base at J, with 9 bases between. The CDR3 DNA follows: TGTGCCATCAGTGAGGCGACGGATTCCTACGAGCAGTACTTC. Translation gives CAISEATDSYEQYF.

This clone was observed a single time. This chain joins TRBV15 and TRBJ1-6; TRBD1 matches 10 bases. Trimming cost V 0 bases and J 7 bases; bases outside gene matches: 9. This CDR3 has 18 amino acids. The germline V gene has CDR1 LNHNV and CDR2 YYDKDF (reference sequence). In DNA form, the CDR3 reads TGTGCCACCAGCAGAGAATACCCGGGACAGGGGAGCAATTCACCCCTCCACTTT. It is translated as CATSREYPGQGSNSPLHF.

This rearrangement joins TRBV5-1 to TRBJ2-2; D call uncertain. The V end lost 0 bases, the J end lost 5 bases, and 8 bases lay between the germline ends. CDR1 is SGHRS, CDR2 YFSETQ, per germline. The CDR3 covers 14 residues. CDR3 in DNA: TGCGCCAGCAGCTTGGGGCAGGCGACCGGGGAGCTGTTTTTT. This translates into CASSLGQATGELFF.

This rearrangement joins TRBV28 to TRBJ2-7, with 10 bases fitting TRBD2. The CDR3 has 17 amino acids. Germline-derived CDR1 and CDR2 are MDHEN and SYDVKM. Losses at the gene ends were 3 bases for V and 2 bases for J; bases not matched to a gene: 10. CDR3 sequence reads: CASSFSASGSLTYEQYF. CDR3 bases: TGTGCCAGCAGTTTCTCGGCTAGCGGGAGTCTAACCTACGAGCAGTACTTC.

This clone was counted a single time. This chain joins TRBV7-9 and TRBJ1-4, with a weak D call TRBD1 (6 bases). The CDR3 totals 16 residues. The ends were cut back, 5 bases at V and 5 bases at J, with 18 bases in the middle. The germline CDR1 and CDR2 sequences are SEHNR and FQNEAQ (reference sequence). CDR3 nucleotides: TGTGCCAGCAGCGACGGGGGCAACTTTCGCAATGAAAAACTGTTTTTT. Translation gives CASSDGGNFRNEKLFF. Drawing the rest from reference TRBV7-9 and TRBJ1-4, the complete variable domain is DTGVSQNPRHKITKRGQNVTFRCDPISEHNRLYWYRQTLGQGPEFLTYFQNEAQLEKSRLLSDRFSAERPKGSFSTLEIQRTEQGDSAMYLCASSDGGNFRNEKLFFGSGTQLSVL.

The chain carries TRBV25-1 and TRBJ2-1; D is unclear. This CDR3 region has 16 residues. The V and J ends lost 2 bases and 3 bases respectively, with 14 bases between them. The germline CDR1 and CDR2 sequences are MGHDK and SYGVNS. The CDR3 DNA is TGTGCCAGCAGTGAACACGCGGCACATAACTACAATGAGCAGTTCTTC. This translates into CASSEHAAHNYNEQFF.

With regard to this clone: Other DNA sequences within the sample encode an identical CDR3. V and J are TRBV4-1 and TRBJ1-5; TRBD1 might be the D (5 bases). The CDR3 has 15 residues. V shed 0 bases and J shed 0 bases, with 6 bases lying between them. Germline V gives CDR1 MGHRA, CDR2 YSYEKL. The CDR3 is CASSQDTGSNQPQHF. In DNA, the CDR3 is TGCGCCAGCAGCCAAGATACAGGTAGCAATCAGCCCCAGCATTTT.